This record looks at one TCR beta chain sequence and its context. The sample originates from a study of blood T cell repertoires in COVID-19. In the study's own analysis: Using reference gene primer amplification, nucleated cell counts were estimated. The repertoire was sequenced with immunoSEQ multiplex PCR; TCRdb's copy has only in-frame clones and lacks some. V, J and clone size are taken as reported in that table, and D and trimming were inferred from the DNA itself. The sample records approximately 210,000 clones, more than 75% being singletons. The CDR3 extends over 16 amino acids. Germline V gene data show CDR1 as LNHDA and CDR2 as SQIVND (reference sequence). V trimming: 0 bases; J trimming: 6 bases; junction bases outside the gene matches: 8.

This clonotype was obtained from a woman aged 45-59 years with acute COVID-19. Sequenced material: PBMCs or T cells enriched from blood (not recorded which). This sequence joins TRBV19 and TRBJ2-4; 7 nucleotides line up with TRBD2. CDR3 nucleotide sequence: TGTGCCAGTAGTATAGAGGATTGGGGGGGACGAAACATTCAGTACTTC. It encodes CASSIEDWGGRNIQYF.